These 31 T cell receptor beta chains share one sample of origin, sequenced in a study of identical twins. MiXCR was run by TCRdb on the 5' RACE reads, yielding one entry per CDR3 protein. The sample yields under 900,000 distinct CDR3 sequences, 12% seen once. In addition, the sample was reused for a study of yellow fever vaccine responses in identical twins.

Sequenced input: PBMCs. The receptors come from a woman in her late teens or twenties in good health.

The count of this clonotype is one. The chain uses TRBV28 and TRBJ2-2; 8 bases map to TRBD2. Germline values: CDR1 MDHEN, CDR2 SYDVKM. The V and J ends lost 6 bases and 1 base, in that order; junction bases with no gene match: 7. The CDR3 totals 16 residues. CDR3 amino acids: CASSMAGGLNTGELFF. DNA of the CDR3: TGTGCCAGCAGCATGGCGGGGGGTTTGAACACCGGGGAGCTGTTTTTT.

J is TRBJ2-7 and V is TRBV10-3, with D perhaps being TRBD1 or TRBD2 (5 bases each). The CDR3 is 12 amino acids. The ends were cut back, 5 bases at V and 6 bases at J, with 11 bases in the middle. The germline V gene has CDR1 ENHRY and CDR2 SYGVKD. The CDR3 nucleotides read TGTGCCATCAGTTCCCGGGACCTCGAGCAGTACTTC. This codes for CAISSRDLEQYF.

CDR3 amino acids: CATGTSRSPYNEQFF. The DNA of the CDR3 is TGTGCCACCGGGACTAGCAGGAGCCCCTACAATGAGCAGTTCTTC. The chain combines TRBV19 with TRBJ2-1, with 9 bases that match TRBD2. Germline CDR1 reads LNHDA; CDR2 reads SQIVND (reference sequence). The CDR3 contains 15 residues. Germline trimming cut 10 bases from V and 2 bases from J; bases unmatched to any gene: 9.

This clonotype came up a few times. The V gene is TRBV5-1, the J gene TRBJ2-5, with TRBD2 matching over 7 bases. This CDR3 has 15 residues. Looked up from germline, CDR1 is SGHRS and CDR2 is YFSETQ. The V and J ends lost 3 bases and 5 bases, in that order; junction bases with no gene match: 10. This chain's CDR3 is CASSSRLAMAETQYF. As DNA, the CDR3 is TGCGCCAGCAGCTCAAGACTAGCCATGGCGGAGACCCAGTACTTC.

This clonotype was found many times. The J gene is TRBJ2-7, the V gene TRBV7-8; D is uncertain. The CDR3 contains 12 residues. V lost 1 base, J lost 7 bases, and 8 bases lay in between. Germline V lookup: CDR1 SGHVS, CDR2 FQNEAQ. The CDR3 spells CASSLVTGEQYF. The CDR3 DNA is TGTGCCAGCAGCTTAGTTACTGGGGAGCAGTACTTC.

The chain combines TRBV12-3 or TRBV12-4 with TRBJ2-7; the D is unclear. CDR3 length: 13 residues. Trimming stripped 1 base from V and 7 bases from J, with 11 bases between. Written as DNA, the CDR3 is TGTGCCAGCAGTTTAGGGGTTTCGGCGGAGCAGTACTTC. As protein: CASSLGVSAEQYF.

The rearrangement uses TRBV27 and TRBJ2-3, with TRBD2 matching 12 bases. The V gene's germline CDR1 is MNHEY and CDR2 SMNVEV (reference sequence). The CDR3 covers 18 residues. Losses at the gene ends were 1 base for V and 6 bases for J; bases not matched to a gene: 11. As DNA, the CDR3 is TGTGCCAGCAGTTTATGGGGCGCTAGCGGGGGGGCCTTGGATACGCAGTATTTT. The encoded protein is CASSLWGASGGALDTQYF.

This clonotype was recorded a few times. This chain joins TRBV20-1 and TRBJ2-1; D may correspond to TRBD1 or TRBD2 (6 bases each). The CDR3 has 14 amino acids. In germline, CDR1 is DFQATT, CDR2 SNEGSKA (reference sequence). In nucleotides, the CDR3 is TGCAGCGAAACGGAGGGGGTTCGGGATGATGAGCAGTTCTTC. It specifies CSETEGVRDDEQFF.

This rearrangement joins TRBV5-5 to TRBJ2-2; TRBD2 matches at 10 bases. The germline CDR1 and CDR2 sequences are SGHKS and YYEKEE (reference sequence). After removal of 4 bases from V and 5 bases from J, the junction contained 8 bases not matched to a gene. The CDR3 totals 16 residues. CDR3: CASSANGLAATGELFF. CDR3 in DNA: TGTGCCAGCAGCGCTAATGGACTAGCGGCGACCGGGGAGCTGTTTTTT.

The sample holds many counts of this clonotype. The chain carries TRBV28 and TRBJ2-7; 7 bases agree with TRBD1. The CDR3 runs 12 residues. V shed 8 bases, J shed 4 bases, and the junction held 5 bases outside the gene matches. The germline CDR1 and CDR2 sequences are MDHEN and SYDVKM. The DNA for the CDR3 is TGTGCCAGCCGGGGACAGCTTTACGAGCAGTACGTC. Translation gives CASRGQLYEQYV.

This clonotype was seen a handful of times. The chain links TRBV7-6 to TRBJ1-6; 10 bases agree with TRBD1. Unmatched junction bases numbered 13, after V lost 4 bases and J lost 7 bases. Germline CDR1 SGHVS, CDR2 FNYEAQ. The CDR3 is made up of 18 amino acids. The CDR3 spells CASSSNPYEGQGNSPLHF. The CDR3 region has the DNA TGTGCCAGCAGCTCAAATCCGTACGAGGGACAGGGGAATTCACCCCTCCACTTT.

This clonotype was found a few times. The chain joins TRBV12-3 or TRBV12-4 to TRBJ1-5, with D perhaps matching TRBD1 (6 bases). The CDR3 is made up of 17 amino acids. V was cut by 2 bases and J by 0 bases, with 14 bases left in between. The chain's CDR3 is CASSLKGVERSNQPQHF. The CDR3 DNA follows: TGTGCCAGCAGTTTAAAGGGGGTTGAGCGTAGCAATCAGCCCCAGCATTTT.

This clonotype was counted ten times or more. This chain links TRBV5-1 with TRBJ2-5, with TRBD2 identical over 8 bases. V lost 2 bases to trimming and J lost 6 bases; unmatched junction nucleotides: 18. Per germline, CDR1 SGHRS and CDR2 YFSETQ. This CDR3 region has 18 residues. In nucleotides, the CDR3 is TGCGCCAGCAGCTTTCGGGGGACTCAAGCGGGAGTCCAGCAGACCCAGTACTTC. Translating gives CASSFRGTQAGVQQTQYF.

This clonotype was seen more than once but under ten times. The rearrangement uses TRBV6-2 or TRBV6-3 and TRBJ2-1; D uncertain. Germline assignment: CDR1 MNHEY and CDR2 SVGEGT. The CDR3 covers 14 residues. Trimming shortened V by 6 bases and J by 5 bases, and 14 bases separated the two germline ends. The CDR3 DNA reads TGTGCCAGCAGCCGCCCGACTGGCGACAATGAGCAGTTCTTC. This translates into CASSRPTGDNEQFF.

This clonotype was recorded a few times. The V gene is TRBV7-6, the J gene TRBJ2-4, with a weak D call TRBD1 (5 bases). V was clipped by 0 bases and J by 6 bases, with 9 bases between them. The CDR3 length is 14 residues. Germline V lookup: CDR1 SGHVS, CDR2 FNYEAQ. CDR3 coding DNA: TGTGCCAGCAGCTTAGCGAAGGGGCTAAACATTCAGTACTTC. Translated: CASSLAKGLNIQYF.

The genes are TRBV6-5 and TRBJ2-6; 8 bases are a match to TRBD1. Trimming took 2 bases from V and 2 from J; bases not matched to a gene: 5. The CDR3 loop spans 17 amino acids. From germline, CDR1 is MNHEY and CDR2 SVGAGI. The DNA for the CDR3 is TGTGCCAGCAGTTACCGGCAGGGGGCCACTGGGGCCAACGTCCTGACTTTC. This gives the protein CASSYRQGATGANVLTF.

Details on this clonotype: Mismatch with germline at one junction end may stem from a read error. The gene calls are TRBV28 and TRBJ1-4; no clear D. This CDR3 spans 14 amino acids. Germline CDR1 reads MDHEN; CDR2 reads SYDVKM. CDR3 sequence: CASSLAGGNERLFF. In DNA, the CDR3 is TGTGCCAGCAGTTTGGCAGGAGGTAATGAAAGACTGTTTTTT. Supplemented by reference TRBV28 and TRBJ1-4, the full variable domain reads DVKVTQSSRYLVKRTGEKVFLECVQDMDHENMFWYRQDPGLGLRLIYFSYDVKMKEKGDIPEGYSVSREKKERFSLILESASTNQTSMYLCASSLAGGNERLFFGSGTQLSVL.

This sequence joins TRBV4-1 and TRBJ2-1, with TRBD1 identical over 9 bases. Looked up from germline, CDR1 is MGHRA and CDR2 is YSYEKL. This CDR3 contains 15 residues. V was pared by 3 bases and J by 10 bases, with 10 bases of the junction left unmatched. The CDR3 spells CASSQGDRAPWEQFF. The CDR3 DNA reads as TGCGCCAGCAGCCAGGGGGACAGGGCCCCTTGGGAGCAGTTCTTC.

This clonotype was seen only a few times. The genes are TRBV14 and TRBJ2-1, with D perhaps TRBD2 (6 bases). V lost 1 base and J 5 bases, leaving 18 bases between the germline ends. CDR1 and CDR2 from the germline V gene are SGHDN and FVKESK. The CDR3 length is 17 residues. The CDR3 DNA sequence: TGTGCCAGCAGCCAAGGTATTCCGGCTAGCGTCAACAATGAGCAGTTCTTC. Protein sequence: CASSQGIPASVNNEQFF.

The rearrangement links TRBV20-1 to TRBJ1-5; D unresolved. Per germline, CDR1 DFQATT and CDR2 SNEGSKA (reference sequence). CDR3 size: 14 residues. V was cut by 4 bases and J by 3 bases, with 13 bases left in between. The CDR3: CSANPRSNNQPQHF. Here the CDR3 DNA reads TGCAGTGCTAACCCGCGCAGTAACAATCAGCCCCAGCATTTT.

This clonotype has a handful of counts. J is TRBJ2-7 and V is TRBV27; weak D call: TRBD1 (5 bases). The V and J ends lost 1 base and 3 bases respectively, with 10 bases between them. The CDR3 has 14 residues. Germline V CDR1 and CDR2: MNHEY, SMNVEV (reference sequence). In DNA, the CDR3 is TGTGCCAGCAGTTTATGGTCAGGGAACTACGAGCAGTACTTC. Protein sequence: CASSLWSGNYEQYF.

This clonotype appeared many times. The chain has TRBV12-3 or TRBV12-4 and TRBJ2-1; 9 nucleotides align to TRBD2. The CDR3 is 16 amino acids. Trimming removed 5 bases from V and 3 bases from J; junction bases left unmatched: 8. The CDR3 DNA follows: TGTGCCAGCAGTGCGTCTAGCGGGATGGTCTACAATGAGCAGTTCTTC. Encoded protein: CASSASSGMVYNEQFF.

In its sample, this clonotype was seen a few times. The chain links TRBV6-2 or TRBV6-3 to TRBJ1-3; D is perhaps TRBD1 (5 bases). Germline CDR1 and CDR2: MNHEY and SVGEGT. The germline V and J ends were trimmed by 4 bases and 9 bases, with 13 bases remaining between them. The length of the CDR3 is 13 residues. The CDR3: CASSSQGDRTIYF. Here the CDR3 DNA reads TGTGCCAGCAGTTCTCAGGGTGATCGCACCATATATTTT.

This clonotype came up many times. The rearrangement uses TRBV12-3 or TRBV12-4 and TRBJ2-5, with unresolved D. The V gene lost 1 base and the J gene lost 6 bases, with 6 bases spanning the gap. The CDR3 contains 12 residues. CDR3 loop: CASSLEGQTQYF. The CDR3, as DNA: TGTGCCAGCAGTTTAGAGGGTCAGACCCAGTACTTC.

The chain combines TRBV9 with TRBJ2-2, with 9 positions matching TRBD1. Germline trimming cut 4 bases from V and 7 bases from J; bases unmatched to any gene: 8. Germline V gives CDR1 SGDLS, CDR2 YYNGEE. CDR3 length equals 15 residues. The DNA of the CDR3 is TGTGCCAGCAGCTCCCGGGACAGGGAGAACGGGGAGCTGTTTTTT. This gives the protein CASSSRDRENGELFF. Full variable domain (remainder filled in from reference TRBV9 and TRBJ2-2): DSGVTQTPKHLITATGQRVTLRCSPRSGDLSVYWYQQSLDQGLQFLIQYYNGEERAKGNILERFSAQQFPDLHSELNLSSLELGDSALYFCASSSRDRENGELFFGEGSRLTVL.

The V call is TRBV20-1, the J call TRBJ2-2; the match to TRBD2 covers 10 bases. CDR1 and CDR2 (germline): DFQATT, SNEGSKA (reference sequence). The CDR3 has 15 residues. V lost 5 bases and J lost 1; bases outside the gene matches: 4. CDR3 in DNA: TGCAGTGCTCGTAGACTAGCGGGGAACACCGGGGAGCTGTTTTTT. Translated, it gives CSARRLAGNTGELFF.

This rearrangement joins TRBV5-1 to TRBJ2-1; TRBD1 matches at 12 bases. The CDR3 has 16 amino acids. V was clipped by 3 bases and J by 3 bases; unmatched bases: 4. Germline CDR1 is SGHRS and CDR2 is YFSETQ. CDR3 residues: CASSWGTGGRYNEQFF. As DNA, the CDR3 is TGCGCCAGCAGCTGGGGGACAGGGGGCCGCTACAATGAGCAGTTCTTC.

V is TRBV5-1 and J is TRBJ2-2; D is uncertain. V shed 0 bases and J shed 7 bases, with 4 bases lying between them. The CDR3 is made up of 12 amino acids. Germline CDR1 SGHRS, CDR2 YFSETQ. The CDR3 DNA follows: TGCGCCAGCAGCTTGGAGTACGGGGAGCTGTTTTTT. It yields the protein CASSLEYGELFF.

This clonotype turned up a few times. The V call is TRBV2, the J call TRBJ2-2; tentatively, D is TRBD1 (6 bases). CDR1 and CDR2 (germline): SNHLY, FYNNEI. The V end was cut by 9 bases, the J end by 7 bases, with 15 bases between. CDR3 length: 13 residues. The CDR3, as DNA: TGTGCCAGACAGGGACCCGGTGGCGGGGAGCTGTTTTTT. Residues: CARQGPGGGELFF.

The chain uses TRBV5-1 and TRBJ2-3; 9 bases fit TRBD2. This CDR3 has 17 residues. CDR1 is SGHRS, CDR2 YFSETQ, per germline. With 3 bases clipped from V and 0 bases from J, the junction kept 8 bases outside the gene matches. The CDR3 nucleotides are TGCGCCAGCAGCTCCCGGACTAGCGCCTCGAGCACAGATACGCAGTATTTT. Its protein is CASSSRTSASSTDTQYF.

The V call is TRBV28, the J call TRBJ1-3, with D unclear. Germline CDR1 MDHEN, CDR2 SYDVKM. The CDR3 totals 16 residues. Trimming took off 5 bases at V and 5 bases at J, with 19 bases between the two ends. The CDR3: CASSIMFGGTRNTIYF. The CDR3 bases are TGTGCCAGCAGTATAATGTTCGGTGGCACAAGAAACACCATATATTTT.